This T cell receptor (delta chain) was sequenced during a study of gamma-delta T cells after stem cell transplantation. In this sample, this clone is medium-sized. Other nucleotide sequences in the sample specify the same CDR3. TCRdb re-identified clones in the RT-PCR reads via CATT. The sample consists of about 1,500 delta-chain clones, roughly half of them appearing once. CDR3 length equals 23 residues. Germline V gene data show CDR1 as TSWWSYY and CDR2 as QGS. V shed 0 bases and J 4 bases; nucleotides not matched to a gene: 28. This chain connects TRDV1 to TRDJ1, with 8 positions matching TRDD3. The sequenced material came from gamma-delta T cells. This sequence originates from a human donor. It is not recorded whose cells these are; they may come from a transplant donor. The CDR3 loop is CALGELTPRSSRTGGYAGDKLIF. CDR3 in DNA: TGTGCTCTTGGGGAACTTACCCCCCGGTCCTCGCGTACTGGGGGGTACGCTGGCGATAAACTCATCTTT.